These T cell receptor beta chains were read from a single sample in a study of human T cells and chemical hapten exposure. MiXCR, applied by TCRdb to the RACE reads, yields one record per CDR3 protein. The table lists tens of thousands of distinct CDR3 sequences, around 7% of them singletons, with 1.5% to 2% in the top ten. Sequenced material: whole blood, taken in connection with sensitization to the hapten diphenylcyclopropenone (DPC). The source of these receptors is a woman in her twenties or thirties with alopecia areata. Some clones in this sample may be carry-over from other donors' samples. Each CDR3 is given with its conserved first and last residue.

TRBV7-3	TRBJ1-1	CASSLTGTGSSMNTEAFF
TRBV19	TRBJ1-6	CASRRDREISPLHF
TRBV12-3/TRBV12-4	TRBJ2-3	CASSSLANYGTDTQYF
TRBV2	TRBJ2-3	CASSSPTSGAEDTQYF
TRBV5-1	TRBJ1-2	CASSWGRQQTNYGYTF
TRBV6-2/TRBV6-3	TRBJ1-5	CASSIPGTGNQPQHF
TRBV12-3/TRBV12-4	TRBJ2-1	CASSPGVGDEQFF
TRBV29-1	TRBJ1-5	CSVGVGTGEQPQHF
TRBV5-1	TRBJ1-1	CASSPTGTGAEAFF
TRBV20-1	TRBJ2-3	CSAHPNRVENTDTQYF
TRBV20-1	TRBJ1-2	CSANRVGGYTF
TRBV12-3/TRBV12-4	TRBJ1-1	CASSRTRLNTEAFF
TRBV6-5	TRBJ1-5	CASTTLSGGRQPQHF
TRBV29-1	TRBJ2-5	CSVEVQVVGQGVPWETQYF
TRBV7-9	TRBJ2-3	CASSSQRPDTQYF
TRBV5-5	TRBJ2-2	CASSLDPGNTGELFF
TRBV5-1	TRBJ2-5	CASSLEPGSGETQYF
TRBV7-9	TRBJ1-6	CASSPDRDNSPLHF
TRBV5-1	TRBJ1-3	CASSMEGNTIYF
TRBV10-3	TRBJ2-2	CAISDSSGGFNTGELFF
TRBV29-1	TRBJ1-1	CSVDALRDEAFF
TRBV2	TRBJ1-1	CASSGSTGNTEAFF
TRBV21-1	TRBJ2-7	CASSKWAAYEQYF
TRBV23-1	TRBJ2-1	CASSRLWGQFSYNEQFF
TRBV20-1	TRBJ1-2	CSAPPGAGVANYGDTF
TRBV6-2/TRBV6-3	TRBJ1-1	CASSRIGGTEAFF
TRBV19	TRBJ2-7	CASSIEEGGLYEQYF
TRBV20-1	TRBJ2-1	CSVRRYNEQFF
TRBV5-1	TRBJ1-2	CASSLGANYGYTF
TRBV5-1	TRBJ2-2	CASSLAVGTGELFF
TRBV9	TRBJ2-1	CASSVEEGYNEQFF
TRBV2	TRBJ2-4	CASSTSGESIQYF
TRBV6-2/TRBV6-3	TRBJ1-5	CASSYIDQPQHF
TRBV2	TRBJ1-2	CASSEGPDYGYTF
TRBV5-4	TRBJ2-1	CASSWGAAGVSNEQFF
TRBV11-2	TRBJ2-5	CASSLEVGAQYF
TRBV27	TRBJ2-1	CASSLSLFTSTYNEQFF
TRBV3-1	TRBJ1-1	CASSRQTGGTEAFF
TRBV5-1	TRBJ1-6	CASSLEGNPYNSPLHF
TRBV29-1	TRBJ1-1	CSVESPGLNTEAFF
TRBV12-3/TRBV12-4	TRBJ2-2	CASSLPWPSNTGELFF
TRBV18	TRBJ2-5	CASSPNGYASETQYF
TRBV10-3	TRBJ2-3	CAISSGGSTDTQYF
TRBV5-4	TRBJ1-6	CASSPGQGYNSPLHF
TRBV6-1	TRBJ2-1	CASRRGAGGASYNEQFF
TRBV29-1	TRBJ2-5	CSVTRGVGRETQYF
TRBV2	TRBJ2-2	CASSELAGGTNTGELFF
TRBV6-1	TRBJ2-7	CASRAGGWEQYF
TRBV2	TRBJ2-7	CASRTGSYEQYF
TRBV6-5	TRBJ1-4	CASRRLLPLNEKLFF
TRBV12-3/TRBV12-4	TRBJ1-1	CASTFRNTEAFF
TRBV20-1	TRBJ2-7	CSASRQLAGGGEQYF
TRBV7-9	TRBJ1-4	CASSSGQLPTNEKLFF